The 15 T cell receptor beta chains below come from one sample, sequenced in a study of T cell responses to AZD1222 COVID-19 vaccine (dated by TCRdb to about 2021). The library was produced with the immunoSEQ multiplex PCR assay. In its TCRdb copy, this immuneACCESS table keeps in-frame sequences only and misses some clones. Where compared with another copy, unresolved V genes explain less than half of these, and the others have no known cause. Recorded for this sample are over 120,000 clones; approximately 90% of them occurred a single time. The top ten constitute approximately 2.1% of the sample. Interpreted using the paper, the time point label stands for: baseline before first vaccination. Source: peripheral blood, taken on day 0 of AZD1222 vaccination. All receptors come from an adult in good health.

The chain joins TRBV6-2 or TRBV6-3 to TRBJ1-2; maybe TRBD1 (6 bases). Trimming removed 0 bases at V and 5 bases at J, with 10 bases between. From germline, CDR1 is MNHEY and CDR2 SVGEGT. The CDR3 totals 14 residues. The CDR3 DNA sequence: TGTGCCAGCAGTTACTCGGACAGTCCTTATGGCTACACCTTC. This translates into CASSYSDSPYGYTF.

This chain joins TRBV6-5 and TRBJ1-1; D is ambiguous. V lost 1 base and J 3 bases, leaving 6 bases between the germline ends. CDR1 MNHEY and CDR2 SVGAGI come from the germline V gene. The length of the CDR3 is 13 residues. In DNA form, the CDR3 reads TGTGCCAGCAGTTACTTTGGGGACACTGAAGCTTTCTTT. As protein: CASSYFGDTEAFF.

The V gene is TRBV6-1, the J gene TRBJ2-3, with D unresolved. V lost 3 bases to trimming and J lost 8 bases, with 9 bases between them. Germline lookup yields CDR1 MNHNS and CDR2 SASEGT. CDR3 size: 12 residues. The CDR3 loop is CASSEIFGTQYF. CDR3 in DNA: TGTGCCAGCAGTGAGATATTTGGTACGCAGTATTTT.

The chain carries TRBV12-3 or TRBV12-4 and TRBJ1-2; D might be TRBD1 (5 bases). V was pared by 6 bases and J by 1 base, with 9 bases between. This CDR3 contains 13 residues. CDR3 sequence: CASSSDSNYGYTF. The CDR3 DNA is TGTGCCAGCAGCTCCGACAGTAACTATGGCTACACCTTC.

This clone has just one count. This rearrangement joins TRBV10-3 to TRBJ1-2; TRBD1 agrees at 7 bases. The CDR3 covers 13 residues. Germline V lookup: CDR1 ENHRY, CDR2 SYGVKD. The V gene end was trimmed by 8 bases and the J gene end by 4 bases; junction bases not matched to a gene: 7. The DNA of the CDR3 is TGTGCCATCCCGACAGGGCTTAGCTATGGCTACACCTTC. Protein product: CAIPTGLSYGYTF.

V gene TRBV11-2 combines with J gene TRBJ1-3, with TRBD1 matching over 7 bases. This CDR3 has 15 amino acids. Trimming at V came to 6 bases and at J to 4 bases, leaving 9 bases not matched to a gene. Germline V gene lookup returns CDR1 SGHAT and CDR2 FQNNGV. This CDR3 is CASSIRRTGGNTIYF. In DNA form, the CDR3 reads TGTGCCAGCAGTATCCGAAGGACAGGCGGAAACACCATATATTTT.

The chain recombines TRBV6-5 with TRBJ2-7; 10 bases map to TRBD1. The junction had 4 bases not matched to a gene; V was cut back by 8 bases and J by 3 bases. Germline CDR1 and CDR2: MNHEY and SVGAGI. The CDR3 is 13 amino acids. As DNA, the CDR3 is TGTGCCAGCGGGTGGACAGGGGGCTACGAGCAGTACTTC. It encodes CASGWTGGYEQYF.

Only a few counts were recorded for this clone. This chain connects TRBV5-1 to TRBJ1-2; maybe TRBD1 (5 bases). The CDR3 extends over 15 amino acids. Trimming removed 4 bases from V and 6 bases from J, with 19 bases in between. Germline values: CDR1 SGHRS, CDR2 YFSETQ. The CDR3 nucleotides read TGCGCCAGCAGCCCCGTGCAGGGCTGGACCAATGGCTACACCTTC. Translated, it gives CASSPVQGWTNGYTF.

This chain joins TRBV5-5 and TRBJ2-7; TRBD1 matches 9 bases. The V gene's germline CDR1 is SGHKS and CDR2 YYEKEE (reference sequence). V lost 4 bases and J lost 2; bases outside the gene matches: 4. The CDR3 spans 14 residues. DNA of the CDR3: TGTGCCAGCAGCCTAAGACAGGGGGCCTACGAGCAGTACTTC. Translating it yields CASSLRQGAYEQYF.

The J gene is TRBJ1-1, the V gene TRBV6-5; D remains unclear. The germline CDR1 and CDR2 sequences are MNHEY and SVGAGI. This CDR3 is 14 amino acids long. V lost 6 bases and J lost 6, with 17 bases in between. CDR3 in DNA: TGTGCCAGCAGACCAGGCCCCGAGAGCTCTGAAGCTTTCTTT. This translates into CASRPGPESSEAFF.

J is TRBJ2-5 and V is TRBV19; 7 bases are a match to TRBD2. V lost 5 bases to trimming and J lost 4 bases; unmatched junction nucleotides: 10. This CDR3 has 15 residues. Germline V gene data show CDR1 as LNHDA and CDR2 as SQIVND (reference sequence). The CDR3 bases are TGTGCCAGTAGTTTGTCTCAGGGCGGGGGAGAGACCCAGTACTTC. This sequence encodes CASSLSQGGGETQYF.

V gene TRBV5-3 combines with J gene TRBJ2-1, with 7 nucleotides matching TRBD2. TRBV5-3 is flagged as an ORF with uncertain function. This CDR3 spans 15 amino acids. Trimming took 4 bases from V and 3 from J; bases not matched to a gene: 7. The CDR3 DNA follows: TGTGCCAGAAGCCCGAGGTGCGGGGGCTACAATGAGCAGTTCTTC. This gives the protein CARSPRCGGYNEQFF.

The CDR3 protein is CASSFRDNNYEQYF. The CDR3 DNA reads TGTGCCAGCAGCTTCCGGGACAACAACTACGAGCAGTACTTC. This sequence joins TRBV5-4 and TRBJ2-7, with a possible D match to TRBD1 (6 bases). Germline CDR1 SGHNT, CDR2 YYREEE (reference sequence). Between the trimmed V and J ends, which lost 2 bases and 3 bases, there was a span of 12 bases. The CDR3 sequence is 14 residues long. The whole variable domain, remainder taken from reference TRBV5-4 and TRBJ2-7, is ETGVTQSPTHLIKTRGQQVTLRCSSQSGHNTVSWYQQALGQGPQFIFQYYREEENGRGNFPPRFSGLQFPNYSSELNVNALELDDSALYLCASSFRDNNYEQYFGPGTRLTVT.

The V and J genes are TRBV10-3 and TRBJ2-4; the D gene is possibly TRBD1 (5 bases). Between the trimmed V and J ends, which lost 3 bases and 8 bases, there was a span of 14 bases. The germline V gene has CDR1 ENHRY and CDR2 SYGVKD. CDR3 size: 14 residues. DNA for the CDR3: TGTGCCATCAGTGAAAGAGAAGGGGTGGACATTCAGTACTTC. This gives the protein CAISEREGVDIQYF.

The chain couples TRBV9 to TRBJ2-7; 12 bases are shared with TRBD1. CDR1 is SGDLS and CDR2 is YYNGEE in the germline V gene. The CDR3 runs 15 residues. V was pared by 4 bases and J by 6 bases, with 8 bases of the junction left unmatched. CDR3 amino acids: CASSLRDRGRGEQYF. CDR3 coding DNA: TGTGCCAGCAGCCTCAGGGACAGGGGGCGCGGCGAGCAGTACTTC. Using reference TRBV9 and TRBJ2-7 for the parts outside the CDR3, the full variable domain is DSGVTQTPKHLITATGQRVTLRCSPRSGDLSVYWYQQSLDQGLQFLIQYYNGEERAKGNILERFSAQQFPDLHSELNLSSLELGDSALYFCASSLRDRGRGEQYFGPGTRLTVT.